This entry describes one T cell receptor (beta chain). Its target is not known. These data are taken from a study of T cells in localized non-small cell lung cancer. Overall study results and limits: Higher blood T cell density went with longer overall survival. A single tumor region was sequenced, leaving heterogeneity possible. Measurement of T cell clonality placed uninvolved adjacent lung highest, above the level in tumor. When the top 100 tumor clones were examined, a median around 61 of them also appeared in the adjacent lung, which was paired and uninvolved.

Germline V CDR1 and CDR2: SGHVS, FNYEAQ. The CDR3 is made up of 11 amino acids. V dropped 3 bases and J dropped 4 bases, with 3 bases sitting between them. Using immunoSEQ multiplex PCR, the repertoire was profiled, and TCRdb retains in-frame clones only, with some absent. The sample records around 48,000 clones, about 72% being singletons. This rearrangement joins TRBV7-6 to TRBJ1-1; D call uncertain. This receptor was identified in a man between 40 and 70 years old with stage I squamous cell lung carcinoma. Sequenced material: peripheral blood, taken before any cancer treatment. The CDR3 region is CASSFGTEAFF. The CDR3, as DNA: TGTGCCAGCAGCTTTGGCACTGAAGCTTTCTTT.